This TCR beta chain was sequenced for a study of early T cells in non-severe SARS-CoV-2 infection. Individual cDNA molecules received unique molecular identifiers. In TCRdb, the 5' RACE reads were re-called with MiXCR into one record per CDR3 protein. There are roughly 97,000 distinct CDR3 sequences in the sample; 8% to 13% occur only once, and just over 4.5% lies in the top ten. V lost 6 bases and J 2 bases, leaving 13 bases between the germline ends. Germline loops: CDR1 KGHSH, CDR2 LQKENI. This CDR3 is built from 14 residues. Specimen: whole blood, collected at baseline. This receptor was taken from an adult who was a healthcare worker with PCR-confirmed SARS-CoV-2 infection or an uninfected control (not recorded which). The gene calls are TRBV18 and TRBJ1-1; maybe TRBD1 (6 bases). This chain's CDR3 is CASSSDGGNTEAFF. The CDR3 region has the DNA TGTGCCAGCTCCTCGGATGGGGGCAACACTGAAGCTTTCTTT.